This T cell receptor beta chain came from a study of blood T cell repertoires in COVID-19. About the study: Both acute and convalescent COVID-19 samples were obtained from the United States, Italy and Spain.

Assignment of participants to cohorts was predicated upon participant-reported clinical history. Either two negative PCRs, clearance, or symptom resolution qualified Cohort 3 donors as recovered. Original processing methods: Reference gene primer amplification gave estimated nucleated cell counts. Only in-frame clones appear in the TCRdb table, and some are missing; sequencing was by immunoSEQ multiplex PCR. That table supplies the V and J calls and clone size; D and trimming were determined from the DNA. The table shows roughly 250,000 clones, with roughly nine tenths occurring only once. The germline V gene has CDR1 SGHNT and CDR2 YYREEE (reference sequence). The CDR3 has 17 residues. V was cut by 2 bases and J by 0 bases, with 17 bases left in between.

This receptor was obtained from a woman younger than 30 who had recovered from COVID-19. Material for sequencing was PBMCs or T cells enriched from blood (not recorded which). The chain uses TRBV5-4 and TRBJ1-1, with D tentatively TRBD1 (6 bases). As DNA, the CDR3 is TGTGCCAGCAGCTTTTTAAGGGACAAAGGCTTGAACACTGAAGCTTTCTTT. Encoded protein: CASSFLRDKGLNTEAFF.